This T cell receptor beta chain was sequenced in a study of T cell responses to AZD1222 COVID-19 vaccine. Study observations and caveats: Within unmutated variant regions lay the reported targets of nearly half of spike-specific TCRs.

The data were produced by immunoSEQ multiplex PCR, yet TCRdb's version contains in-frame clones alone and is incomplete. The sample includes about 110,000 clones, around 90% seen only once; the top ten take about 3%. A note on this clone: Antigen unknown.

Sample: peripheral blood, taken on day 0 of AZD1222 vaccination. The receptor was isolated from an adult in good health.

CDR3 coding DNA: TGTGCCAGCAGCTTGACAGGGGCTTCCAACACTGAAGCTTTCTTT. This translates into CASSLTGASNTEAFF. The rearrangement uses TRBV7-3 and TRBJ1-1, with TRBD1 matching over 8 bases. The V gene end was trimmed by 3 bases and the J gene end by 2 bases; junction bases not matched to a gene: 5. The CDR3 length is 15 residues. Germline V gene lookup returns CDR1 SGHTA and CDR2 FQGTGA.